Presented here are 5 T cell receptor beta chains from one specimen sequenced in a study of blood T cell repertoires in COVID-19. Generated by immunoSEQ multiplex PCR, the TCRdb table keeps only in-frame clones and is missing some. The data hold 300,000 or so clones, with 85% to 90% observed a single time. Sequenced material: peripheral blood. These receptors all stem from a woman in her twenties or thirties with COVID-19, enrolled during active disease.

The chain uses TRBV5-4 and TRBJ2-1; 9 bases align to TRBD2. Germline CDR1 is SGHNT and CDR2 is YYREEE (reference sequence). The J segment lost 9 bases and the V segment lost 4 bases, leaving 14 bases of the junction unmatched. The CDR3 extends over 16 amino acids. CDR3 protein: CASSPVIAGEGGEQFF. The CDR3 DNA reads as TGTGCCAGCAGCCCGGTGATAGCGGGAGAGGGGGGTGAGCAGTTCTTC.

In its sample, this clone was seen once. The chain uses TRBV5-6 and TRBJ2-7; 9 bases are a match to TRBD1. The CDR3 runs to 15 residues. After removal of 3 bases from V and 3 bases from J, the junction contained 7 bases not matched to a gene. Per the germline V gene, CDR1 is SGHDT and CDR2 is YYEEEE. The CDR3, as DNA: TGTGCCAGCAGCTGGGGGACAGGGAACTTCTACGAGCAGTACTTC. As protein: CASSWGTGNFYEQYF.

This sequence joins TRBV24-1 and TRBJ1-5; D is unclear. Germline V gives CDR1 KGHDR, CDR2 SFDVKD. CDR3 length: 14 amino acids. V lost 5 bases and J lost 0, with 7 bases in between. The CDR3 sequence: CATSAVNSNQPQHF. The CDR3 bases are TGTGCCACCAGTGCAGTGAATAGCAATCAGCCCCAGCATTTT.

The chain links TRBV19 to TRBJ1-2, with D maybe TRBD1 (5 bases). The V end was cut by 8 bases, the J end by 4 bases, with 17 bases between. There are 14 residues in the CDR3. CDR1 LNHDA and CDR2 SQIVND come from the germline V gene (reference sequence). The CDR3 loop reads CASSAGQVIYGYTF. The CDR3 DNA reads as TGTGCCAGTTCGGCGGGGCAGGTGATCTATGGCTACACCTTC.

This clone was observed a single time. This chain joins TRBV5-1 and TRBJ2-3, with a tentative D call TRBD2 (5 bases). The CDR3 spans 14 residues. CDR1 is SGHRS and CDR2 is YFSETQ in the germline V gene. The ends were cut back, 0 bases at V and 4 bases at J, with 9 bases in the middle. CDR3 coding DNA: TGCGCCAGCAGCTTGGGCGGGTCCCCAGATACGCAGTATTTT. Encoded protein: CASSLGGSPDTQYF. Based on the CDR3 plus reference TRBV5-1 and TRBJ2-3, the full variable domain is KAGVTQTPRYLIKTRGQQVTLSCSPISGHRSVSWYQQTPGQGLQFLFEYFSETQRNKGNFPGRFSGRQFSNSRSEMNVSTLELGDSALYLCASSLGGSPDTQYFGPGTRLTVL.